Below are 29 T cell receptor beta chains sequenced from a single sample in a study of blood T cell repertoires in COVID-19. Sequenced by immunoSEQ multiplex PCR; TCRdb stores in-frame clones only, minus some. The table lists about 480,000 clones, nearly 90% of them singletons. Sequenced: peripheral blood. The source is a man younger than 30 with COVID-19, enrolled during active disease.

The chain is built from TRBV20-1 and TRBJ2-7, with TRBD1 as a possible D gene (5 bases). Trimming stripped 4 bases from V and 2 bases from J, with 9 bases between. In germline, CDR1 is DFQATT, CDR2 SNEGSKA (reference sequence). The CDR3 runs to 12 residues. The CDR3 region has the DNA TGCAGTGCTACTGACAGTGCCTACGAGCAGTACTTC. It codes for CSATDSAYEQYF.

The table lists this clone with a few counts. CDR3 amino acids: CASSIDEGQVNHEQFF. The CDR3 nucleotides are TGTGCCAGTAGTATAGATGAGGGACAGGTGAACCATGAGCAGTTCTTC. This chain links TRBV19 with TRBJ2-1; 8 bases are a match to TRBD1. J gave up 8 bases and V 0 bases, and 9 bases lay outside the gene matches. In germline, CDR1 is LNHDA, CDR2 SQIVND (reference sequence). The CDR3 sequence is 16 residues long.

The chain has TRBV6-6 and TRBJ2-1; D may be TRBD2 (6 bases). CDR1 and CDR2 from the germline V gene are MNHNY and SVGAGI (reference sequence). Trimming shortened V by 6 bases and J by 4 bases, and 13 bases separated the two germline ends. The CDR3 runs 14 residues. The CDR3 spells CASSQGGTYNEQFF. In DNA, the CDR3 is TGTGCCAGCAGCCAGGGCGGGACTTACAATGAGCAGTTCTTC.

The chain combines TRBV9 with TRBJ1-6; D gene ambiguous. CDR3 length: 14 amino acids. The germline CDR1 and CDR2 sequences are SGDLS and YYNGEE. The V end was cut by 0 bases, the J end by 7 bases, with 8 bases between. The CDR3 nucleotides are TGTGCCAGCAGCGTAGGGCAGAGGAATTCACCCCTCCACTTT. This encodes CASSVGQRNSPLHF.

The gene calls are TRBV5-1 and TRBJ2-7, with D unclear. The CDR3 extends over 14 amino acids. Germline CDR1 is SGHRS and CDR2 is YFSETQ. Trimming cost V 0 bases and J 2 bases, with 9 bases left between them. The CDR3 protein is CASSLAQIPYEQYF. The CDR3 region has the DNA TGCGCCAGCAGCTTGGCGCAGATCCCCTACGAGCAGTACTTC.

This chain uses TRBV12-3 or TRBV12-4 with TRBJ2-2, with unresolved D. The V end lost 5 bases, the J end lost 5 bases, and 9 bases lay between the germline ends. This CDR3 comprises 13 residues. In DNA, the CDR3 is TGTGCCAGCAGTCCAGACATAACCGGGGAGCTGTTTTTT. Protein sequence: CASSPDITGELFF.

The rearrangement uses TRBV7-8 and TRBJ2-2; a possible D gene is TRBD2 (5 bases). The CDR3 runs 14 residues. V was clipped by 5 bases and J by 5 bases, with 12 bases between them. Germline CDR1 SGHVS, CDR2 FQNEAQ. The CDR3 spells CASSPDSVTGELFF. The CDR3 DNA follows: TGTGCCAGCAGCCCGGACTCCGTGACCGGGGAGCTGTTTTTT.

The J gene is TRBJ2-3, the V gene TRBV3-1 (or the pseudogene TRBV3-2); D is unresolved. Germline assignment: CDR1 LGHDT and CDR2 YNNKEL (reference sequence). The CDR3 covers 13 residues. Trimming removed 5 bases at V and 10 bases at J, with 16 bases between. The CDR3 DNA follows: TGTGCCAGCAGCTTCCAACTGGCGGTTGCGCAGTATTTT. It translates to CASSFQLAVAQYF.

Here the CDR3 DNA reads TGTGCCAGCTTACGGGCGGGAGGTCCGGGCCACAATGAGCAGTTCTTC. Its protein is CASLRAGGPGHNEQFF. The rearrangement joins TRBV18 to TRBJ2-1, with 8 bases matching TRBD2. This CDR3 is built from 16 residues. Trimming cost V 7 bases and J 5 bases; bases outside gene matches: 13. Germline V gene data show CDR1 as KGHSH and CDR2 as LQKENI. The variable domain in full, completed from reference TRBV18 and TRBJ2-1, reads NAGVMQNPRHLVRRRGQEARLRCSPMKGHSHVYWYRQLPEEGLKFMVYLQKENIIDESGMPKERFSAEFPKEGPSILRIQQVVRGDSAAYFCASLRAGGPGHNEQFFGPGTRLTVL.

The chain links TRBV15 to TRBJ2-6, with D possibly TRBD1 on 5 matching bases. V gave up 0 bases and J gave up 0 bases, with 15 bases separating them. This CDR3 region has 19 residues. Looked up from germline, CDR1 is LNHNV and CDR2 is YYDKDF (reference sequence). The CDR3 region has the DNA TGTGCCACCAGCAGAGAGGGGCCAACGGACCCCTCTGGGGCCAACGTCCTGACTTTC. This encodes CATSREGPTDPSGANVLTF.

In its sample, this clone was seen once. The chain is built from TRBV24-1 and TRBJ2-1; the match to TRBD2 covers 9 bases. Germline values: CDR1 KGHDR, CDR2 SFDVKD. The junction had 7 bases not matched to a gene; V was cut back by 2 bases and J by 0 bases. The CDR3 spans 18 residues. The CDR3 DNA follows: TGTGCCACCAGTGATTCGGCTAGCGGGGCACCCTCCTACAATGAGCAGTTCTTC. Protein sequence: CATSDSASGAPSYNEQFF.

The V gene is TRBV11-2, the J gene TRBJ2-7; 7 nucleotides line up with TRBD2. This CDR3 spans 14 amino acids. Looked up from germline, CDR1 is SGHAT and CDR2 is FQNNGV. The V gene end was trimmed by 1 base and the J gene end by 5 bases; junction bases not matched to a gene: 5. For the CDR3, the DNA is TGTGCCAGCAGCTTAGGTGTGGGAGGGGACGAGCAGTACTTC. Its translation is CASSLGVGGDEQYF.

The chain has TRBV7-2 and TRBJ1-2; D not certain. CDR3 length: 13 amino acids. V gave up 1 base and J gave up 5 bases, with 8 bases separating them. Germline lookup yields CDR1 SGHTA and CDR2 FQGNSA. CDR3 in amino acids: CASSLVERYGYTF. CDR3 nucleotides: TGTGCCAGCAGCTTAGTAGAAAGATATGGCTACACCTTC.

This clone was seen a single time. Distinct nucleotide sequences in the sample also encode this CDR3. CDR3 DNA sequence: TGTGCCAGCAGCTTAGAAGGGGGTTCCTACGAGCAGTACTTC. Translated: CASSLEGGSYEQYF. The chain couples TRBV7-9 to TRBJ2-7, with D perhaps TRBD1 (6 bases). Per germline, CDR1 SEHNR and CDR2 FQNEAQ (reference sequence). This CDR3 comprises 14 residues. The germline V and J ends were trimmed by 1 base and 1 base, with 8 bases remaining between them.

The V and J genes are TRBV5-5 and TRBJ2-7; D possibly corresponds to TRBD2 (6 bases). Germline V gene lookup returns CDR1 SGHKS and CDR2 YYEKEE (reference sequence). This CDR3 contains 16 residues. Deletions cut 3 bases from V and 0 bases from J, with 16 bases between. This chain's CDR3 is CASSSEGRDFSYEQYF. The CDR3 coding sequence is TGTGCCAGCAGCTCGGAGGGAAGGGACTTCTCCTACGAGCAGTACTTC.

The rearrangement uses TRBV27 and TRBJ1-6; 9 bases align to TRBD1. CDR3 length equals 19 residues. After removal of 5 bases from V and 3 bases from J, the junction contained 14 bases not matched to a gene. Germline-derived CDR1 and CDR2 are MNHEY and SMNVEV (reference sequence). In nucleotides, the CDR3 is TGTGCCAGCAGTATAACCTCTCCAACAGGGGGCGGCTATAATTCACCCCTCCACTTT. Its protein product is CASSITSPTGGGYNSPLHF.

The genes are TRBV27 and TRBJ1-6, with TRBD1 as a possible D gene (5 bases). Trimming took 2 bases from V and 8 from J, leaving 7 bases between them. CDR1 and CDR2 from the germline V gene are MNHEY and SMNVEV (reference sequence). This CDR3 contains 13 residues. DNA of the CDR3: TGTGCCAGCAGTTTACGACAGTATTCACCCCTCCACTTT. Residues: CASSLRQYSPLHF.

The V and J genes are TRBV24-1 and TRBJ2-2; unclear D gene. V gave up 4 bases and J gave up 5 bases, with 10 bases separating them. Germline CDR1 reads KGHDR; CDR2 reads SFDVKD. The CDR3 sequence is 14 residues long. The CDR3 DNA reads TGTGCCACCAGTGACCCCAGGATGACCGGGGAGCTGTTTTTT. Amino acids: CATSDPRMTGELFF.

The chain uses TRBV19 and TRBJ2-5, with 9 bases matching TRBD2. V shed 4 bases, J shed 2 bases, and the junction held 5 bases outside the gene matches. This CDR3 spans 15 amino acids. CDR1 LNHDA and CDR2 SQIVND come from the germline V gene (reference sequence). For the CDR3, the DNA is TGTGCCAGTAGTAGTAGCGGGGGTCTGCAAGAGACCCAGTACTTC. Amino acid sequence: CASSSSGGLQETQYF.

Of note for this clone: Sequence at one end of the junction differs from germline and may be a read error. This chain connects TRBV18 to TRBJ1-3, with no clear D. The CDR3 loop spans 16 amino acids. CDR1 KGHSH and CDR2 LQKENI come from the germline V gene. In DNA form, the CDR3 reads TGTGCCAGCTCGCCACCAACAGATCCGTCGCGAAACACCATATATTTT. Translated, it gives CASSPPTDPSRNTIYF.

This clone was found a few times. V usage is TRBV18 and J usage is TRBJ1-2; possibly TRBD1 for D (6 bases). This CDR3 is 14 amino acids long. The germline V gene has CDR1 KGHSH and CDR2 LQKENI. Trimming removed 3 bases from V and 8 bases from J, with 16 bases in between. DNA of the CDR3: TGTGCCAGCTCACCGAAACAGGGCATGCAGGGCTACACCTTC. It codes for CASSPKQGMQGYTF. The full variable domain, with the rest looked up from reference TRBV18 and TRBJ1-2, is NAGVMQNPRHLVRRRGQEARLRCSPMKGHSHVYWYRQLPEEGLKFMVYLQKENIIDESGMPKERFSAEFPKEGPSILRIQQVVRGDSAAYFCASSPKQGMQGYTFGSGTRLTVV.

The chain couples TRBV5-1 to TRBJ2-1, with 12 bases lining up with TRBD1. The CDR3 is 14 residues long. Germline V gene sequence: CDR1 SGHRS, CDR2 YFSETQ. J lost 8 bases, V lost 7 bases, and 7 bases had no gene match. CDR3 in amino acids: CASRGQGAQHEQFF. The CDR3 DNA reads TGCGCCAGCCGGGGACAGGGGGCTCAGCATGAGCAGTTCTTC.

CDR3 DNA: TGTGCCAGCAGCGTAGGGTTTGGGGCGGAGACCCAGTACTTC. Translated: CASSVGFGAETQYF. The rearrangement joins TRBV9 to TRBJ2-5; D might be TRBD1 (5 bases). V lost 0 bases and J lost 5, with 11 bases in between. Germline V lookup: CDR1 SGDLS, CDR2 YYNGEE. The CDR3 is 14 residues long. Filled out from reference TRBV9 and TRBJ2-5, the complete variable domain reads DSGVTQTPKHLITATGQRVTLRCSPRSGDLSVYWYQQSLDQGLQFLIQYYNGEERAKGNILERFSAQQFPDLHSELNLSSLELGDSALYFCASSVGFGAETQYFGPGTRLLVL.

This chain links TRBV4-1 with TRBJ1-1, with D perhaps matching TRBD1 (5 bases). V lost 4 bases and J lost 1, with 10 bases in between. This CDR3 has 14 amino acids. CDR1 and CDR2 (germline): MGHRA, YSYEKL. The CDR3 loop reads CASSLPDKNTEAFF. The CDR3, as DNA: TGCGCCAGCAGCCTTCCGGACAAGAACACTGAAGCTTTCTTT.

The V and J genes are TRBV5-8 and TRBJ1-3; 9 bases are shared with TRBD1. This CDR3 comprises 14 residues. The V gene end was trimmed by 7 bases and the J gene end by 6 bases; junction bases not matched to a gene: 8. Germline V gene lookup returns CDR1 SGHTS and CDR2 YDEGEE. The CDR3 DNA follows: TGTGCCAGCGGGCTCCGGACAGGGGAAAACACCATATATTTT. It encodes CASGLRTGENTIYF.

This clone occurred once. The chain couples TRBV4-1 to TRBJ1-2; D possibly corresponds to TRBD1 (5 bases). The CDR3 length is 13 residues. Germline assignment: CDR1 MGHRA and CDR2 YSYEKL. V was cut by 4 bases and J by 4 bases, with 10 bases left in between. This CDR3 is CASSPTAVYGYTF. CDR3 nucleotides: TGCGCCAGCAGCCCGACAGCAGTCTATGGCTACACCTTC.

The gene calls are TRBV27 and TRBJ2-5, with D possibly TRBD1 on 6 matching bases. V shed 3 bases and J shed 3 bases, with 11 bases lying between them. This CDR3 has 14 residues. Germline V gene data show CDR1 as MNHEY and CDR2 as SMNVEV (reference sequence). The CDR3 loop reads CASSFTGTKETQYF. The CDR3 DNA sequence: TGTGCCAGCAGTTTTACAGGGACAAAAGAGACCCAGTACTTC.

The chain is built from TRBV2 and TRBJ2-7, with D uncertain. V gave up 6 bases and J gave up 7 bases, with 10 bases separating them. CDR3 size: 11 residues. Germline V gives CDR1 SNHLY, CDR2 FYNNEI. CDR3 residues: CASRRDGEQYF. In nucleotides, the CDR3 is TGTGCCAGCAGGCGTGACGGGGAGCAGTACTTC.

In DNA form, the CDR3 reads TGTGCCAGTAGTTCTCAGGGTAACCGTCACGGGAGCTCCTACGAGCAGTACTTC. Protein sequence: CASSSQGNRHGSSYEQYF. The chain uses TRBV19 and TRBJ2-7; a weak D match, TRBD2 (6 bases). The CDR3 covers 18 residues. Germline CDR1 LNHDA, CDR2 SQIVND (reference sequence). The V and J ends lost 5 bases and 0 bases respectively, with 23 bases between them.